The 21 T cell receptor beta chains below all came from one sample that was sequenced in a study of T cells in Graves' hyperthyroidism and ophthalmopathy. Authors of the study amplified TCR beta CDR3 regions from RNA transcripts. HTBI primers were used for first-round RT-PCR of the TCR CDR3. MiXCR, run by TCRdb on the multiplex PCR reads, gives a single entry per CDR3 protein. The data contain 640,000 or so distinct CDR3 sequences, roughly 14% of them singletons. The sequencing sample was made of blood. The receptors derive from a woman in her 40s with Graves' ophthalmopathy.

This chain uses TRBV11-2 with TRBJ2-7; maybe TRBD1 (7 bases). V shed 6 bases and J shed 0 bases, with 15 bases lying between them. This CDR3 contains 15 residues. Looked up from germline, CDR1 is SGHAT and CDR2 is FQNNGV. Here the CDR3 DNA reads TGTGCCAGCAGACGCGGGACAGCACCCTCCTACGAGCAGTACTTC. Its protein product is CASRRGTAPSYEQYF.

This clonotype appeared a few times. The chain joins TRBV7-2 to TRBJ2-7, with 8 bases fitting TRBD2. Germline assignment: CDR1 SGHTA and CDR2 FQGNSA. The CDR3 totals 15 residues. V shed 5 bases, J shed 0 bases, and the junction held 6 bases outside the gene matches. The DNA of the CDR3 is TGTGCCAGCAGCCAAAGCGGGAGTCCCTCCTACGAGCAGTACTTC. Its protein product is CASSQSGSPSYEQYF.

The sample holds a few counts of this clonotype. The chain links TRBV4-1 to TRBJ1-5; tentatively, D is TRBD1 (5 bases). From germline, CDR1 is MGHRA and CDR2 YSYEKL. CDR3 length equals 16 residues. Between the trimmed V and J ends, which lost 0 bases and 1 base, there was a span of 10 bases. CDR3 DNA: TGCGCCAGCAGCCAAGAAGGGGCAGGGAGCAATCAGCCCCAGCATTTT. Its protein is CASSQEGAGSNQPQHF.

The chain couples TRBV4-3 to TRBJ2-7; TRBD2 matches 8 bases. Germline assignment: CDR1 LGHNA and CDR2 YSLEER. This CDR3 contains 16 residues. V dropped 3 bases and J dropped 2; count of bases not matched to a gene: 9. In nucleotides, the CDR3 is TGCGCCAGCAGCCAGTCACTAGCGGAGGGGACCTACGAGCAGTACTTC. Translated, it gives CASSQSLAEGTYEQYF.

This clonotype was observed at least ten times. The chain recombines TRBV24-1 with TRBJ2-2; tentative D call: TRBD2 (5 bases). V was cut by 4 bases and J by 8 bases, with 13 bases left in between. Per the germline V gene, CDR1 is KGHDR and CDR2 is SFDVKD. This CDR3 region has 14 residues. CDR3 DNA sequence: TGTGCCACCAGTGAACCAGGCGGGTCGGGGGAGCTGTTTTTT. Translated: CATSEPGGSGELFF.

This clonotype appeared many times. The chain joins TRBV28 to TRBJ1-5, with D tentatively TRBD1 (6 bases). Germline V gene lookup returns CDR1 MDHEN and CDR2 SYDVKM. The CDR3 has 18 residues. The V gene lost 7 bases and the J gene lost 6 bases, with 28 bases spanning the gap. The CDR3: CASTSLNARGYYSQPQHF. The CDR3 DNA follows: TGTGCCAGCACCTCTCTGAATGCCAGGGGATATTACAGTCAGCCCCAGCATTTT.

This clonotype came up a few times. This sequence joins TRBV19 and TRBJ2-2; D is possibly TRBD1 (5 bases). CDR3 length equals 15 residues. Per germline, CDR1 LNHDA and CDR2 SQIVND (reference sequence). The V end lost 1 base, the J end lost 3 bases, and 9 bases lay between the germline ends. DNA for the CDR3: TGTGCCAGTAGTATAGTCAGGGTTCACACCGGGGAGCTGTTTTTT. Its translation is CASSIVRVHTGELFF.

The V and J genes are TRBV24-1 and TRBJ1-2; D is uncertain. Trimming removed 10 bases from V and 0 bases from J, with 11 bases in between. CDR1 is KGHDR, CDR2 SFDVKD, per germline. The CDR3 spans 13 residues. CDR3 amino acids: CATGTQTNYGYTF. DNA for the CDR3: TGTGCCACTGGAACCCAGACTAACTATGGCTACACCTTC.

The table lists this clonotype with a few counts. The V gene is TRBV9, the J gene TRBJ1-2; D uncertain. V was cut by 3 bases and J by 5 bases, with 8 bases left in between. The CDR3 has 12 amino acids. The germline CDR1 and CDR2 sequences are SGDLS and YYNGEE. The CDR3, as DNA: TGTGCCAGCAGCGATGGAGGATATGGCTACACCTTC. Its translation: CASSDGGYGYTF.

This clonotype was found a few times. This chain connects TRBV28 to TRBJ2-5; 8 bases line up with TRBD1. V lost 6 bases, J lost 5 bases, and 8 bases stayed unmatched. The CDR3 is 14 residues long. CDR1 and CDR2 from the germline V gene are MDHEN and SYDVKM. The CDR3 is CASSVDRERETQYF. In DNA form, the CDR3 reads TGTGCCAGCAGCGTGGACAGGGAAAGGGAGACCCAGTACTTC.

This clonotype was counted between two and nine times. V and J are TRBV5-1 and TRBJ2-5; tentatively, D is TRBD1 (5 bases). The CDR3 runs 13 residues. V was shortened by 9 bases and J by 5 bases, with 17 bases between the two germline ends. The germline CDR1 and CDR2 sequences are SGHRS and YFSETQ. The CDR3 loop is CATSQGGAETQYF. The CDR3 region has the DNA TGCGCCACTTCTCAGGGTGGGGCGGAGACCCAGTACTTC. Variable domain in full (rest from reference TRBV5-1 and TRBJ2-5): KAGVTQTPRYLIKTRGQQVTLSCSPISGHRSVSWYQQTPGQGLQFLFEYFSETQRNKGNFPGRFSGRQFSNSRSEMNVSTLELGDSALYLCATSQGGAETQYFGPGTRLLVL.

This clonotype was counted ten times or more. V usage is TRBV12-5 and J usage is TRBJ2-7, with 9 bases identical to TRBD1. CDR1 is LGHNT, CDR2 FRNRAP, per germline. The CDR3 extends over 16 amino acids. With V trimmed by 3 bases and J by 0 bases, 6 bases remained unmatched. Written as DNA, the CDR3 is TGTGCTAGTGGTTTAGCACAGGGGGCTTTCTCCTACGAGCAGTACTTC. This encodes CASGLAQGAFSYEQYF.

The table lists this clonotype with many counts. The chain couples TRBV6-5 to TRBJ2-7; 10 bases agree with TRBD2. From germline, CDR1 is MNHEY and CDR2 SVGAGI. The CDR3 consists of 15 residues. V gave up 2 bases and J gave up 4 bases; unmatched junction bases: 5. This chain's CDR3 is CASSYEGLAEYEQYF. The CDR3 DNA reads TGTGCCAGCAGTTACGAAGGACTAGCGGAATACGAGCAGTACTTC.

Ten or more counts support this clonotype. The V and J genes are TRBV15 and TRBJ2-5; 9 bases match TRBD2. This CDR3 contains 19 residues. V shed 1 base, J shed 6 bases, and the junction held 18 bases outside the gene matches. Germline CDR1 LNHNV, CDR2 YYDKDF (reference sequence). The CDR3 protein is CATSRVSASGIGWKKTQYF. CDR3 DNA sequence: TGTGCCACCAGCAGAGTCTCGGCTAGCGGGATAGGGTGGAAAAAGACCCAGTACTTC.

This clonotype was detected many times. V is TRBV6-5 and J is TRBJ2-5; 7 bases fit TRBD2. Germline V gene data show CDR1 as MNHEY and CDR2 as SVGAGI. The V segment lost 3 bases and the J segment 4 bases; nucleotides outside the gene matches: 5. This CDR3 is built from 14 residues. In nucleotides, the CDR3 is TGTGCCAGCAGTTATGGGGGGGAGCCAGAGACCCAGTACTTC. This sequence encodes CASSYGGEPETQYF.

The chain joins TRBV27 to TRBJ2-7; 8 bases are shared with TRBD2. Germline V gives CDR1 MNHEY, CDR2 SMNVEV (reference sequence). CDR3 length: 14 amino acids. With V trimmed by 6 bases and J by 3 bases, 7 bases remained unmatched. CDR3: CASSLREGDYEQYF. The CDR3 DNA sequence: TGTGCCAGCAGCCTACGGGAGGGGGACTACGAGCAGTACTTC.

This clonotype appeared many times. The V gene is TRBV12-3 or TRBV12-4, the J gene TRBJ1-2; D call uncertain. V lost 4 bases and J lost 7, with 16 bases in between. CDR3 size: 14 residues. As DNA, the CDR3 is TGTGCCAGCAGTTCTGACATGACGGCCGGTGGCTACACCTTC. It encodes CASSSDMTAGGYTF.

The chain uses TRBV24-1 and TRBJ1-5; TRBD1 agrees at 10 bases. This CDR3 has 14 amino acids. Germline trimming cut 5 bases from V and 7 bases from J; bases unmatched to any gene: 4. The germline gives CDR1 KGHDR, CDR2 SFDVKD. The CDR3 here is CATSARTGGQPQHF. DNA for the CDR3: TGTGCCACCAGTGCTCGGACAGGGGGACAGCCCCAGCATTTT.

This clonotype has ten or more counts. The CDR3 nucleotides are TGTGCCAGCAAGGCGGTGGCAGCTGGGGCCAACGTCCTGACTTTC. Encoded protein: CASKAVAAGANVLTF. The chain recombines TRBV12-3 or TRBV12-4 with TRBJ2-6; D not certain. Trimming shortened V by 7 bases and J by 2 bases, and 12 bases separated the two germline ends. The length of the CDR3 is 15 residues.

This clonotype has more than one count but fewer than ten. This chain joins TRBV19 and TRBJ1-2; 8 bases are shared with TRBD1. Germline CDR1 LNHDA, CDR2 SQIVND (reference sequence). V shed 6 bases and J 3 bases; nucleotides not matched to a gene: 12. CDR3 size: 16 residues. The CDR3 DNA reads as TGTGCCAGTAGCAGAAAATACAGGGGGGAGGACTATGGCTACACCTTC. Its translation: CASSRKYRGEDYGYTF. Together with reference TRBV19 and TRBJ1-2, the CDR3 gives the full variable domain: DGGITQSPKYLFRKEGQNVTLSCEQNLNHDAMYWYRQDPGQGLRLIYYSQIVNDFQKGDIAEGYSVSREKKESFPLTVTSAQKNPTAFYLCASSRKYRGEDYGYTFGSGTRLTVV.

This clonotype appeared many times. The V call is TRBV4-1, the J call TRBJ2-7, with 7 bases matching TRBD2. CDR1 and CDR2 (germline): MGHRA, YSYEKL. This CDR3 contains 15 residues. The V segment lost 4 bases and the J segment 4 bases; nucleotides outside the gene matches: 10. DNA for the CDR3: TGCGCCAGCAGCCCCCCTCCGGGACTAAGTTACGAGCAGTACTTC. It translates to CASSPPPGLSYEQYF.